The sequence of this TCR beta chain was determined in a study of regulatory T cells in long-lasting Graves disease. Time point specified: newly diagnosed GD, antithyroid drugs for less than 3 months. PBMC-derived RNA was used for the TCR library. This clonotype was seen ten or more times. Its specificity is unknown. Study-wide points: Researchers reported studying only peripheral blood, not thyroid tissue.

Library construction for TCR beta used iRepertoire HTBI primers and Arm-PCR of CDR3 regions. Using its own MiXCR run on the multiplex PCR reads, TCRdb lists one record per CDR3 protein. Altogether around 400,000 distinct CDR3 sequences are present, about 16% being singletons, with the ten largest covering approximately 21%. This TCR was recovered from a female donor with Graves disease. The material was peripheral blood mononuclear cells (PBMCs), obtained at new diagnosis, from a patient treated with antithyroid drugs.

The CDR3 coding sequence is TGCGCCAGCAGCTCCACCCCGGGACTTTACAATGAGCAGTTCTTC. Translation gives CASSSTPGLYNEQFF. The gene calls are TRBV5-1 and TRBJ2-1; possible D gene TRBD2, 6 bases. V gave up 3 bases and J gave up 4 bases, with 14 bases separating them. CDR1 and CDR2 from the germline V gene are SGHRS and YFSETQ. The CDR3 spans 15 residues.